This T cell receptor beta chain was captured by sequencing in a study of shared clonotypes between healthy human individuals. Study outcomes and limitations: Naive subsets typically showed greater estimated richness than memory subsets.

Positive CCR7 selection of CD45RO-negative cells yielded the naive CD8 cells, and terminally differentiated effector memory CD45RA+ cells were excluded. Only in-frame clones appear in the TCRdb table, and some are missing; sequencing was by immunoSEQ multiplex PCR. The sample has around 1.9 million clones; just over 90% are singletons. This clone was picked up one time. What it recognizes is unknown. V dropped 4 bases and J dropped 1 base, with 19 bases sitting between them. Germline lookup yields CDR1 SGHRS and CDR2 YFSETQ. This CDR3 spans 17 amino acids. The sequence derives from a man in his late teens or twenties in good health. Some clones in this sample may be carry-over from other donors' samples. The chain has TRBV5-1 and TRBJ2-3; TRBD1 or TRBD2 may be the D gene (5 bases each). The sequenced sample consisted of naive CD8+ T cells from PBMCs. The CDR3 sequence is CASSPLVVLGGTDTQYF. The CDR3 DNA is TGCGCCAGCAGCCCACTCGTAGTTTTGGGGGGCACAGATACGCAGTATTTT.